This T cell receptor (beta chain) originates from a study of blood T cell repertoires in COVID-19. The V segment lost 1 base and the J segment 9 bases; nucleotides outside the gene matches: 13. Germline CDR1 and CDR2: SGHTA and FQGNSA. This CDR3 has 18 amino acids. The protocol was immunoSEQ multiplex PCR, while the TCRdb copy is restricted to in-frame clones and leaves out a portion. The sample carries under 250,000 clones, about four fifths recorded once. The source of this sequence is a woman under 30 with acute or convalescent COVID-19. V and J are TRBV7-2 and TRBJ2-1; TRBD2 matches 12 bases. Sequenced sample: peripheral blood. The CDR3 coding sequence is TGTGCCAGCAGCTTAGAACTAGCGGGAGGCCCGAGAAGGAGTGAGCAGTTCTTC. It is translated as CASSLELAGGPRRSEQFF.